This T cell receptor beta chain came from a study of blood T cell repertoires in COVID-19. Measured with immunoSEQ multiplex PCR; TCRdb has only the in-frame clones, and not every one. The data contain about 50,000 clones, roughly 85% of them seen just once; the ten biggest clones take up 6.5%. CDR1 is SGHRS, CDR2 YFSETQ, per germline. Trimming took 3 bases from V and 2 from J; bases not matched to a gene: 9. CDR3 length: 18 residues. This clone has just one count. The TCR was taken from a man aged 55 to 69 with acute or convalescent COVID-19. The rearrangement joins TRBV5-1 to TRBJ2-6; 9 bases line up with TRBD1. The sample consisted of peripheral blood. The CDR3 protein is CASSYGTGGAAGANVLTF. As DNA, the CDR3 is TGCGCCAGCAGCTATGGAACAGGGGGCGCGGCTGGGGCCAACGTCCTGACTTTC.